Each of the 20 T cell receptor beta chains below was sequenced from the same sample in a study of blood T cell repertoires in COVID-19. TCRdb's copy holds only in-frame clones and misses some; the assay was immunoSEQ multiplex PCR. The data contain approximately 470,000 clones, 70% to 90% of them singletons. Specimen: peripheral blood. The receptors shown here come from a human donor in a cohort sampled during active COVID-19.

CDR3 DNA sequence: TGTGCCATCAGTGAAAACGAGCTGGGACTAGCATCCGGTGAGCAGTTCTTC. Encoded protein: CAISENELGLASGEQFF. This chain connects TRBV10-3 to TRBJ2-1; TRBD2 matches 9 bases. CDR1 and CDR2 from the germline V gene are ENHRY and SYGVKD. This CDR3 contains 17 residues. The ends lost 3 bases at V and 9 bases at J; junction bases unmatched: 15.

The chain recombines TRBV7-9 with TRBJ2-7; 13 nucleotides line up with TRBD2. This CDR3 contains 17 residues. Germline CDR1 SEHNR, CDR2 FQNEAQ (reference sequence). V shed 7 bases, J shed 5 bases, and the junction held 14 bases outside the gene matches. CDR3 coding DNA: TGTGCCAGCACCCGAGGGGGACTAGCGGGGAAGGGCCACGAGCAGTACTTC. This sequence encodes CASTRGGLAGKGHEQYF. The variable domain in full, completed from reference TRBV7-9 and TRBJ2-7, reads DTGVSQNPRHKITKRGQNVTFRCDPISEHNRLYWYRQTLGQGPEFLTYFQNEAQLEKSRLLSDRFSAERPKGSFSTLEIQRTEQGDSAMYLCASTRGGLAGKGHEQYFGPGTRLTVT.

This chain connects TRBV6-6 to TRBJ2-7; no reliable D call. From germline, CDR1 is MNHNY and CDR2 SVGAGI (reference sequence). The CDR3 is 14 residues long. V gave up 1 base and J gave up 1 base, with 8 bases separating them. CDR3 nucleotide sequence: TGTGCCAGCAGTTACTACGACGGGTCCTACGAGCAGTACTTC. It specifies CASSYYDGSYEQYF.

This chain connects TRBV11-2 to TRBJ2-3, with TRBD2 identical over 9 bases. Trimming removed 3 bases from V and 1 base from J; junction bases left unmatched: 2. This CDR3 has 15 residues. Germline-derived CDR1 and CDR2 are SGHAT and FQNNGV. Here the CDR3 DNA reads TGTGCCAGCAGCTTTTTAGCGGGGGGCACAGATACGCAGTATTTT. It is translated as CASSFLAGGTDTQYF.

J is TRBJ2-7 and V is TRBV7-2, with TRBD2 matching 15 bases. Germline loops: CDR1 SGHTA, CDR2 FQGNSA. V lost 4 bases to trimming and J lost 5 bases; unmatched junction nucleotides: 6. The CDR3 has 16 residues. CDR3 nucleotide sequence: TGTGCCAGCAGCTACTTGGGACTAGCGGGAGGCCACGAGCAGTACTTC. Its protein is CASSYLGLAGGHEQYF.

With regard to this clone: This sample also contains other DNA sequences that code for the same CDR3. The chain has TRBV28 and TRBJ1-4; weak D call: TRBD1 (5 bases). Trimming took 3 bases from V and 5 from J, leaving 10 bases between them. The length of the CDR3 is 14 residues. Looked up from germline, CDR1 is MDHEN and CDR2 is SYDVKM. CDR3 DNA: TGTGCCAGCAGTTTCCGGGGGGGGAATGAAAAACTGTTTTTT. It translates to CASSFRGGNEKLFF.

CDR3 sequence: CASSVGTSGYNEQFF. The CDR3 bases are TGTGCCAGCAGCGTAGGGACTAGCGGTTACAATGAGCAGTTCTTC. J is TRBJ2-1 and V is TRBV9; 10 nucleotides line up with TRBD2. In germline, CDR1 is SGDLS, CDR2 YYNGEE. The V gene end was trimmed by 0 bases and the J gene end by 4 bases; junction bases not matched to a gene: 1. This CDR3 is 15 amino acids long.

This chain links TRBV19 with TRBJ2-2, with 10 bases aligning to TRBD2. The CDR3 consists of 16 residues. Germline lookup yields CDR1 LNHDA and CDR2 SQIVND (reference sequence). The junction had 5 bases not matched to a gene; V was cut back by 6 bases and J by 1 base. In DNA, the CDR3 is TGTGCCAGTAGGGGGACTAGCGTTCGGAACACCGGGGAGCTGTTTTTT. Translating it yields CASRGTSVRNTGELFF.

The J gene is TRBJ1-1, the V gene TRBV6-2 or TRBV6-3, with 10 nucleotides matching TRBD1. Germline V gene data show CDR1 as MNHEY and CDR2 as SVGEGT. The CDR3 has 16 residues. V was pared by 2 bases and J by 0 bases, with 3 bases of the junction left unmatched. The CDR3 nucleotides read TGTGCCAGCAGTTACGGCGGGACAGGGGTGAACACTGAAGCTTTCTTT. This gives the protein CASSYGGTGVNTEAFF.

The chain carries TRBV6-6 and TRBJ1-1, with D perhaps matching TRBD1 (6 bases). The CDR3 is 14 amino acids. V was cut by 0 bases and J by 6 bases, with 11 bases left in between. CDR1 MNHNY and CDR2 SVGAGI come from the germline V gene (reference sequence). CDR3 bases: TGTGCCAGCAGTTACTCGGGACAAACACCTGAAGCTTTCTTT. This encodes CASSYSGQTPEAFF.

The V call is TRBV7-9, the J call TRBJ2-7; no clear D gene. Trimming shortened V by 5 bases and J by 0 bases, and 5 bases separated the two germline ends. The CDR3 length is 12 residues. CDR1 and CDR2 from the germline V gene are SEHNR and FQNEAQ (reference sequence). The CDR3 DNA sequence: TGTGCCAGCAGCCCCTTCTCCTACGAGCAGTACTTC. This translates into CASSPFSYEQYF.

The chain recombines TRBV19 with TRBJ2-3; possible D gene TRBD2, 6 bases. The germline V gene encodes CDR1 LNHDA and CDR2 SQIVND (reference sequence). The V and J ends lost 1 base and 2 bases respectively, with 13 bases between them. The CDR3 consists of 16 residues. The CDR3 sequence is CASSIGPGVYTDTQYF. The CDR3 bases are TGTGCCAGTAGTATAGGTCCGGGAGTGTACACAGATACGCAGTATTTT.

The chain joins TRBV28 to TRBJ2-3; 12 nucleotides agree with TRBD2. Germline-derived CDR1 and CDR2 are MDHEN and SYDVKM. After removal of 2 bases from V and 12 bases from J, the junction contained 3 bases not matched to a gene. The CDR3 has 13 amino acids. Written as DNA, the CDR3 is TGTGCCAGCAGTTTACCTAGCGGGAGGGCCCAGTATTTT. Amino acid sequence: CASSLPSGRAQYF.

CDR3 sequence reads: CSVEKGQHAGELFF. CDR3 bases: TGCAGCGTTGAAAAGGGGCAACACGCCGGGGAGCTGTTTTTT. The chain links TRBV29-1 to TRBJ2-2, with TRBD1 as a possible D gene (5 bases). The CDR3 is 14 residues long. Germline V gives CDR1 SQVTM, CDR2 ANQGSEA. V was trimmed by 2 bases and J by 6 bases, leaving 13 bases between them.

The CDR3: CASSPPTGPSNYGYTF. The CDR3 nucleotides read TGTGCCAGCTCACCACCGACAGGACCATCTAACTATGGCTACACCTTC. The chain carries TRBV18 and TRBJ1-2, with D tentatively TRBD1 (6 bases). V was trimmed by 0 bases and J by 0 bases, leaving 11 bases between them. This CDR3 spans 16 amino acids. Germline V lookup: CDR1 KGHSH, CDR2 LQKENI.

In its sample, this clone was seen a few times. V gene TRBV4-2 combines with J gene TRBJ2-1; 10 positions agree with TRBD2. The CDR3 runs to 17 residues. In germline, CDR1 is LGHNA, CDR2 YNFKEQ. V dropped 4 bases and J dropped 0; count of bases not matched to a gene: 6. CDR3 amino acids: CASSRELAGSSYNEQFF. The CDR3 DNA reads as TGTGCCAGCAGCCGAGAACTAGCGGGAAGCTCCTACAATGAGCAGTTCTTC.

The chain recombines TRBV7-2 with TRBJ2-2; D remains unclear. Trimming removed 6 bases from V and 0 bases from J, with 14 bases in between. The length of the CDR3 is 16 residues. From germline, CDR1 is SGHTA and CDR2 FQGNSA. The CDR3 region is CASRSPGLANTGELFF. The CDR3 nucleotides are TGTGCCAGCAGATCCCCCGGGTTAGCGAACACCGGGGAGCTGTTTTTT.

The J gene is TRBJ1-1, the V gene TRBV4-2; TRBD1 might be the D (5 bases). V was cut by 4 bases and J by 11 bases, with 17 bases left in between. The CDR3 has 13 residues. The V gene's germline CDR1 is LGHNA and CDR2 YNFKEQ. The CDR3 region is CASSLRWGGVAFF. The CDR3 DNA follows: TGTGCCAGCAGCCTCAGATGGGGGGGTGTTGCTTTCTTT.

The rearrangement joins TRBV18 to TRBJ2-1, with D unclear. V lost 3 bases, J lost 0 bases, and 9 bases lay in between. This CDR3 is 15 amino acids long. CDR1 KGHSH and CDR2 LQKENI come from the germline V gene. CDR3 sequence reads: CASSPRILSYNEQFF. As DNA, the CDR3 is TGTGCCAGCTCACCGAGAATCCTCTCCTACAATGAGCAGTTCTTC.

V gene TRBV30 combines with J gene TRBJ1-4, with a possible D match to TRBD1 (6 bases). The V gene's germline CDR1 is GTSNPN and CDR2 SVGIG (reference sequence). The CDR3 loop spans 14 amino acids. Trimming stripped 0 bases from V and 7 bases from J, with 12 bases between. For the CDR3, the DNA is TGTGCCTGGAGTGTAAGCAGGGGCGGTGAAAAACTGTTTTTT. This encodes CAWSVSRGGEKLFF.